This T cell receptor beta chain was observed in a study of cytomegalovirus exposure and HLA in healthy donors. Whole-study findings and limits: Most TCR sequences proved rare, with some public TCRs found in many donors.

Only in-frame clones appear in the TCRdb table, and some are missing; sequencing was by immunoSEQ multiplex PCR. The repertoire holds around 190,000 clones, around nine tenths seen once, with approximately 7.7% in the top ten. This clone showed up just once. The antigen remains unidentified. Germline V CDR1 and CDR2: SGDLS, YYNGEE. Trimming removed 6 bases from V and 4 bases from J, with 14 bases in between. The CDR3 totals 14 residues. The genes are TRBV9 and TRBJ2-1, with a tentative D call TRBD2 (6 bases). The material sequenced was PBMCs. The receptor comes from a man younger than 40 in good health and CMV-seropositive. This CDR3 reads CASTPAGGYNEQFF. The CDR3 DNA reads TGTGCCAGCACCCCCGCCGGGGGATACAATGAGCAGTTCTTC.